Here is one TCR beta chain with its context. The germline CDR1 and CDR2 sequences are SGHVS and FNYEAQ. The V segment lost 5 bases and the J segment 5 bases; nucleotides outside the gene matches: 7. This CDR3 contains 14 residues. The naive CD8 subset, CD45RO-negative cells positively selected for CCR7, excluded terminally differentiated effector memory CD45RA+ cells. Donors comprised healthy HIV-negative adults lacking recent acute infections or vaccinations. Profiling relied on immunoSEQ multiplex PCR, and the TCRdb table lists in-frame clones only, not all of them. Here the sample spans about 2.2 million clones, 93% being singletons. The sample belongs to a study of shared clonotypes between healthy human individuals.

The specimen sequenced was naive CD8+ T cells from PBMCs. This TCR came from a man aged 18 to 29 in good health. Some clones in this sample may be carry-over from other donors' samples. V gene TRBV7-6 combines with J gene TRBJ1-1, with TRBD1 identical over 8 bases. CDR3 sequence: CASSARQGMTEAFF. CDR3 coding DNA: TGTGCCAGCAGCGCAAGACAGGGGATGACTGAAGCTTTCTTT.